This TCR beta chain was captured in a study of PD-L1 blockade in urothelial cancer. For the study at large: From about 2014, patients received atezolizumab, given as 1,200 mg intravenously every 3 weeks. Investigators checked blood 3 weeks (second dose) and 6 weeks after treatment start.

This CDR3 comprises 17 residues. Deletions cut 0 bases from V and 6 bases from J, with 17 bases between. The germline gives CDR1 LGHNA, CDR2 YSLEER. Measured with immunoSEQ multiplex PCR; TCRdb has only the in-frame clones, and not every one. The data contain 35,000 to 50,000 clones, roughly four fifths of them singletons. The specimen comprised PBMCs, sampled around atezolizumab (anti-PD-L1) treatment. The rearrangement uses TRBV4-3 and TRBJ2-2; tentative D call: TRBD2 (6 bases). This TCR was recovered from a man between 65 and 85 years old with urothelial cancer. The CDR3 DNA follows: TGCGCCAGCAGCCAAGATCCGGGAGTGGCCGGCGCCGGGGAGCTGTTTTTT. Its protein product is CASSQDPGVAGAGELFF.